The following is a TCR beta chain sequence with its context. Its antigen is unidentified. The data stem from a study of shared clonotypes between healthy human individuals. Nashville, Tennessee was home to all donors, who were Caucasian adults. At the deep level, the assay was run. Genomic DNA of every subset was divided equally among multiple immunoSEQ plates. Measured with immunoSEQ multiplex PCR; TCRdb has only the in-frame clones, and not every one. Here the sample spans some 2,500,000 clones, about nine tenths being singletons. The germline V gene has CDR1 GTSNPN and CDR2 SVGIG (reference sequence). The CDR3 loop spans 13 amino acids. Study observations and caveats: Naive CD4 clonotypes overlapped across a handful of donors at around 4.8%.

The TCR sequence derives from a man younger than 30 in good health. Some clones in this sample may be carry-over from other donors' samples. J is TRBJ2-5 and V is TRBV30; a weak D match, TRBD2 (5 bases). The DNA end lines up better with TRBJ2-7; the J call may be wrong. Sequencing was carried out using naive CD4+ T cells from PBMCs. The subset is: CD45RA+ positively selected. CDR3 DNA sequence: TGTGCCTGGAGTGTTGCGGGTCTCTACGAGCAGTACTTC. Its protein is CAWSVAGLYEQYF.